This T cell receptor (beta chain) was sequenced for a study of blood T cell repertoires in COVID-19. Study as a whole: The origin of the acute and convalescent COVID-19 samples was the United States, Italy and Spain. PBMCs, B-cell-depleted T cells, or T cells provided the cDNA or gDNA that made up the material.

The CDR3 covers 12 residues. V was clipped by 4 bases and J by 6 bases, with 8 bases between them. Germline values: CDR1 SEHNR, CDR2 FQNEAQ (reference sequence). Generated by immunoSEQ multiplex PCR, the TCRdb table keeps only in-frame clones and is missing some. The sample consists of about 260,000 clones, roughly 86% of them appearing once. This chain connects TRBV7-9 to TRBJ2-3, with no clear D. Sequencing input: peripheral blood. The TCR originated in a man aged 35 to 55 who had recovered from COVID-19. The CDR3 reads CASSSTWDTQYF. CDR3 bases: TGTGCCAGCAGCTCAACATGGGATACGCAGTATTTT.